This TCR beta chain emerged from a study of T cells in Graves' hyperthyroidism and ophthalmopathy. TCR beta CDR3 regions were amplified from RNA. First-round RT-PCR with HTBI primers amplified the TCR CDR3 region. TCRdb re-analysed the multiplex PCR reads in MiXCR, keeping a single row per CDR3 protein. In the table there are around 190,000 distinct CDR3 sequences, about 15% of which are singletons. Stable disease denoted Graves' hyperthyroidism without ophthalmopathy progression within 18 months. The study left out patients who had uncontrolled infection, other autoimmune disease, pregnancy or lactation. Clinical symptoms, serum thyroxine and TRAb, thyroid ultrasound and orbital computed tomography together formed the diagnostic basis. Sequenced sample: blood. This clonotype was obtained from a woman aged 45-60 years with Graves' hyperthyroidism.

CDR3 sequence (DNA): TGTGCCACCAGCAGAGATTCGCAGGCTGGCACAGATACGCAGTATTTT. It is translated as CATSRDSQAGTDTQYF. The chain has TRBV15 and TRBJ2-3; D uncertain. Looked up from germline, CDR1 is LNHNV and CDR2 is YYDKDF (reference sequence). The CDR3 is 16 amino acids. V shed 0 bases and J shed 1 base, with 11 bases lying between them.